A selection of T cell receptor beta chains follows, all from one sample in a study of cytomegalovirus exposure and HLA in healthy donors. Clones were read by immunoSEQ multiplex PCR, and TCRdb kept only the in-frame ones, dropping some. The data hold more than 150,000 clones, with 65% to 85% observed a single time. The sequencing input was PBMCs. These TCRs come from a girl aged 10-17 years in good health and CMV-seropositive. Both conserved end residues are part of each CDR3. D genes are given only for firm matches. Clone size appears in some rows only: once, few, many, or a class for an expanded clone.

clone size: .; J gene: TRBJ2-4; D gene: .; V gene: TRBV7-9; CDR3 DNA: TGTGCCAGCAGCCCCCAGGATCAGGGGGCCAAAAACATTCAGTACTTC; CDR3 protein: CASSPQDQGAKNIQYF
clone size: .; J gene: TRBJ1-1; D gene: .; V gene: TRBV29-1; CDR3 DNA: TGCAGCGTTGACCGGGACACTCCACGGGCTTTCTTT; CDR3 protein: CSVDRDTPRAFF
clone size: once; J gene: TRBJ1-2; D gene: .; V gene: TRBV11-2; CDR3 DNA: TGTGCCAGCAGCTTAGGTTCGGGGGGCACCTATGGCTACACCTTC; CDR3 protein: CASSLGSGGTYGYTF
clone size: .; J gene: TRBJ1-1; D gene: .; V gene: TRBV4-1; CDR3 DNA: TGCGCCAGCAGCCGATGGACAGCGAACACTGAAGCTTTCTTT; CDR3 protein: CASSRWTANTEAFF
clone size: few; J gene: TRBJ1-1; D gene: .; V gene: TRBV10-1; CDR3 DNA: TGCGCCAGCAGTGAGTCGAGGGTTTCAGGGGCCGCGGGGGACACTGAAGCTTTCTTT; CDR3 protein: CASSESRVSGAAGDTEAFF
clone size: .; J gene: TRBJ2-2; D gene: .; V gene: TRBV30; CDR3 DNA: TGTGCCTGGGGTAGGGGCACCGGGGAGCTGTTTTTT; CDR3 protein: CAWGRGTGELFF
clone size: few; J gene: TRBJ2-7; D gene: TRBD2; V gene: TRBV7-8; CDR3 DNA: TGTGCCAGCAGCAGTAGCGGGAGAAGTTCCTACGAGCAGTACTTC; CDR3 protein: CASSSSGRSSYEQYF
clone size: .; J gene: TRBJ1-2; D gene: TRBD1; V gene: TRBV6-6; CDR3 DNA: TGTGCCAGCAGTTACGCGACAGGGTCCTATGGCTACACCTTC; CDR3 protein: CASSYATGSYGYTF
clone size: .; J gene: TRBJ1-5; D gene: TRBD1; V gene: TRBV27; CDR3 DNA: TGTGCCAGCAGTTTGAGAGGGGGCGGAGGTCAGCCCCAGCATTTT; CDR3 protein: CASSLRGGGGQPQHF
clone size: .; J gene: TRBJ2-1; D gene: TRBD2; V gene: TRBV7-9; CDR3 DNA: TGTGCCAGCAGCTTGAAACTAGCGGGAGGCCATGAGCAGTTCTTC; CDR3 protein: CASSLKLAGGHEQFF
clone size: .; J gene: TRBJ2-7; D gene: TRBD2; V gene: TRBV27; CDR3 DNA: TGTGCCAGCAGAATCGGGACTAGCAATCTTTTATCCTACGAGCAGTACTTC; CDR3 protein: CASRIGTSNLLSYEQYF
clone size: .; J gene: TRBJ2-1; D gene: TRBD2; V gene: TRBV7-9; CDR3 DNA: TGTGCCAGCAGCGCCGGACTAGCGGGAGGGCCAATCTTC; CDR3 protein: CASSAGLAGGPIF
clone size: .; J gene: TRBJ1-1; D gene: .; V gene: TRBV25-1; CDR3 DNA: TGTGCCAGCACCTGGAACACTGAAGCTTTCTTT; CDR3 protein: CASTWNTEAFF
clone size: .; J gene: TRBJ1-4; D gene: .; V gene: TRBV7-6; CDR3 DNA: TGTGCCAGCAGCTTAGTTTCAGGGGCAACTAATGAAAAACTGTTTTTT; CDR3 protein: CASSLVSGATNEKLFF
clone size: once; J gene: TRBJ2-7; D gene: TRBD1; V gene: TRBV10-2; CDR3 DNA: TGCGCCAGCAGTAGTCGGGACAGGGGTATTTACGAGCAGTACTTC; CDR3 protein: CASSSRDRGIYEQYF
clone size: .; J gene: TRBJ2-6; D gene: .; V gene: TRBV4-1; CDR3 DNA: TGCGCCAGCAGCCAGGGTCCCGGACTCAGAAACTCTGGGGCCAACGTCCTGACTTTC; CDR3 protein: CASSQGPGLRNSGANVLTF
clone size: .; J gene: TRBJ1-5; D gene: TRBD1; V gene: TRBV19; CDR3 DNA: TGTGCCAGTAGTATGTCAACAGGGGGTCAGCCCCAGCATTTT; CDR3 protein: CASSMSTGGQPQHF
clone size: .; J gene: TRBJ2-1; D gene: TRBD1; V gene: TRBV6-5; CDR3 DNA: TGTGCCAGCTCTAGGGGGCGATACAATGAGCAGTTCTTC; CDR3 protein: CASSRGRYNEQFF
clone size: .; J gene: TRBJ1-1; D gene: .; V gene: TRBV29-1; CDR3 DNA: TGCAGCGTTGAAGGGGCCATTACTGAAGCTTTCTTT; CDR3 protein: CSVEGAITEAFF
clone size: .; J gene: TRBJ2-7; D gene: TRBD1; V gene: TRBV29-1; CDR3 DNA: TGCAGCGTAAAAAAAAGGGGACAGACTTACGAGCAGTACTTC; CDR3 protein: CSVKKRGQTYEQYF
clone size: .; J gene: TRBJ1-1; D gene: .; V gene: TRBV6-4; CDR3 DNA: TGTGCCAGCAGGCTGGACAGCTACACTGAAGCTTTCTTT; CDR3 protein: CASRLDSYTEAFF
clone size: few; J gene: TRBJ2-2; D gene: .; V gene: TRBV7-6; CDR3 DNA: TGTGCCAGCAGCTTAGGCGGGAAATTGGAGCTGTTTTTT; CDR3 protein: CASSLGGKLELFF
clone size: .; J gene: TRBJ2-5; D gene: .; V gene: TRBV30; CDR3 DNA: TGTGCCTGGAACAAAGAGACCCAGTACTTC; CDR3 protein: CAWNKETQYF
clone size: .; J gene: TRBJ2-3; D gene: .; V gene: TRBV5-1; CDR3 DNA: TGCGCCAGCAGCTTGGCCAGCAGGCATAGCACAGATACGCAGTATTTT; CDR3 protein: CASSLASRHSTDTQYF
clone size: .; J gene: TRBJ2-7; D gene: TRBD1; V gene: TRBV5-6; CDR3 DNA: TGTGCCAGCAGCCCCGGGACAGGGATCTACGAGCAGTACTTC; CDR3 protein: CASSPGTGIYEQYF
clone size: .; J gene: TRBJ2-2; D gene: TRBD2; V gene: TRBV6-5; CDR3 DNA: TGTGCCAGCACACCTAGCGGGAGCACCGGGGAGCTGTTTTTT; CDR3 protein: CASTPSGSTGELFF
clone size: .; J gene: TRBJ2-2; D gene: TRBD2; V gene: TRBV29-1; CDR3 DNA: TGCAGCGTTGGTAGCGGGAGTTCCGGGGAGCTGTTTTTT; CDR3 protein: CSVGSGSSGELFF
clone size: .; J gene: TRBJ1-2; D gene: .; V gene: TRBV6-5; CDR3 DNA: TGTGCCAGCAGTTACTCGGGAGGGGCGCGACACTATGGCTACACCTTC; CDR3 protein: CASSYSGGARHYGYTF
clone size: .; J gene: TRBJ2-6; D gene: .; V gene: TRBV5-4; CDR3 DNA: TGTGCCAGCAGCTTGGGAGGACAGATCTCTGGGGCCAACGTCCTGACTTTC; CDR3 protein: CASSLGGQISGANVLTF
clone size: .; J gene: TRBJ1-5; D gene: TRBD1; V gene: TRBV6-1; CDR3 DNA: TGTGCCAGCAGAGGGACAGGGACTAGCAATCAGCCCCAGCATTTT; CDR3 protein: CASRGTGTSNQPQHF
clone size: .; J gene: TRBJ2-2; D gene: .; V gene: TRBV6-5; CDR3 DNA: TGTGTCAGCACTTTAGGGGTAGACAACACCGGGGAGCTGTTTTTT; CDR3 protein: CVSTLGVDNTGELFF
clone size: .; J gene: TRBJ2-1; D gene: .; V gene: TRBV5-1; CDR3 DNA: TGCGCCAGCAGCTCCACCTCAGGGGAAGGCGGACCCTACAATGAGCAGTTCTTC; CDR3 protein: CASSSTSGEGGPYNEQFF
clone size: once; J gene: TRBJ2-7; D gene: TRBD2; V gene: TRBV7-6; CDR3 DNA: TGTGCCAGCAGCCGGGGACTAGCGGGTTACGAGCAGTACTTC; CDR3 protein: CASSRGLAGYEQYF
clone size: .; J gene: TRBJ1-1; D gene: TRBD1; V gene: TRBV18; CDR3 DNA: TGTGCCAGCTCTCCGGACAGGGAGGCTGAAGCTTTCTTT; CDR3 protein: CASSPDREAEAFF
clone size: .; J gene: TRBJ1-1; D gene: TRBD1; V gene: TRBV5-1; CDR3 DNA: TGCGCCAGCAGCCTATACGGGACAGGGGACATGAACACTGAAGCTTTCTTT; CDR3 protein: CASSLYGTGDMNTEAFF
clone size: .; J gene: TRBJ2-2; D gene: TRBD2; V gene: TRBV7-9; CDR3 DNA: TGTGCCAGCAGCTTGGGGGGGTTGACTAGCGGAGTCAACACCGGGGAGCTGTTTTTT; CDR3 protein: CASSLGGLTSGVNTGELFF
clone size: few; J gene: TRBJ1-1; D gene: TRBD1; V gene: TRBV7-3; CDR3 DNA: TGTGCCAGCAGCTTAATTGCGGGACAGCCTGCCACTGAAGCTTTCTTT; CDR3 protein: CASSLIAGQPATEAFF
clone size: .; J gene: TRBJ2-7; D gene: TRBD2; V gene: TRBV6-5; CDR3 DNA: TGTGCCAGCAGACAAGCGGGAGGGATAGGGGAGCAGTACTTC; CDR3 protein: CASRQAGGIGEQYF
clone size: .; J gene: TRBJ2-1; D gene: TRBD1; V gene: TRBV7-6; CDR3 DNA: TGTGCCAGCAGCCGCCCCGGGACAGGGATCCGTGAGCAGTTCTTC; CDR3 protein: CASSRPGTGIREQFF
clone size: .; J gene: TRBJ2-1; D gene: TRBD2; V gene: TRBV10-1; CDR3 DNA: TGCGCCAGCAGTGCGGCGGGAGGTTTCGATGAGCAGTTCTTC; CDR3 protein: CASSAAGGFDEQFF
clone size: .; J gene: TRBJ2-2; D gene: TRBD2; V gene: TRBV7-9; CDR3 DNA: TGTGCCAGCAGCTTACTGGGACTAGCGGGAGAAGCGAACACCGGGGAGCTGTTTTTT; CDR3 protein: CASSLLGLAGEANTGELFF
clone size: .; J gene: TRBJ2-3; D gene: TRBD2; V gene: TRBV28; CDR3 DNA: TGTGCCAGCAGAGGAACGGGAGGGCCCGCTAGCACAGATACGCAGTATTTT; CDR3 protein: CASRGTGGPASTDTQYF
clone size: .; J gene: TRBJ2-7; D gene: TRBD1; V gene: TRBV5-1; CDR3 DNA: TGCGCCAGCAGCGGACAGGATGCCTACGAGCAGTACTTC; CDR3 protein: CASSGQDAYEQYF
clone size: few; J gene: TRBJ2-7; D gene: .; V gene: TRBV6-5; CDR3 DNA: TGTGCCAGCAGTTACTCGATCGGAGGGTTCTACGGGCAGTACTTC; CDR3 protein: CASSYSIGGFYGQYF
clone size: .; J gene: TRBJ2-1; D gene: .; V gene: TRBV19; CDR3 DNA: TGTGCCACCTCAAAGGTTAGCGCTTACAATGAGCAGTTCTTC; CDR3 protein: CATSKVSAYNEQFF
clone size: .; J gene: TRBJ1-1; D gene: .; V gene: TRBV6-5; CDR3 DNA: TGTGCCAGCAGTTACGCAGGTTTAACTGAAGCTTTCTTT; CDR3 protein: CASSYAGLTEAFF
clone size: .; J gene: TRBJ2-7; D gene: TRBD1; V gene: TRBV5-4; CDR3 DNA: TGTGCCAGCAGCTTGGGGACAGGGGCCTACGAGCAGTACTTC; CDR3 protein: CASSLGTGAYEQYF
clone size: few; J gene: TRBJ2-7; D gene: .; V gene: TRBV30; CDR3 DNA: TGTGCCTGGGGGGGGGCGGGCTACGAGCAGTACTTC; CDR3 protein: CAWGGAGYEQYF
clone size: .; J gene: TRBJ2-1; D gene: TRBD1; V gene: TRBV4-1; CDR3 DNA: TGCGCCAGCAGCCAAGAGGGACAGCCCTTGTACAATGAGCAGTTCTTC; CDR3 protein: CASSQEGQPLYNEQFF
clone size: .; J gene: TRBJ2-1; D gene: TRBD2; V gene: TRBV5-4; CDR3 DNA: TGTGCCAGCAGCTTGGGTGGCGGGAGCTCCTACAATGAGCAGTTCTTC; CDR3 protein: CASSLGGGSSYNEQFF
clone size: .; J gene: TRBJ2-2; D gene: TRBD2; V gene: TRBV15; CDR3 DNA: TGTGCCACCAGCAGAGAAGGTAGTTTTACGAGGCTAGCGGGAGAGAAGACCGGGGAGCTGTTTTTT; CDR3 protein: CATSREGSFTRLAGEKTGELFF